The clone carrying this T cell receptor beta chain was detected once. These data originate in a study of blood T cell repertoires in COVID-19. Study as a whole: From the United States, Italy and Spain came samples of acute and convalescent COVID-19.

Authors' analysis steps: Amplifying reference gene primers gave estimates of nucleated cell counts. Here immunoSEQ multiplex PCR was the method, and the copy in TCRdb shows in-frame clones only, minus some. The V and J calls and clone size are taken from that table; D and trimming were inferred from the DNA. Of roughly 200,000 clones listed, 75% to 90% were seen once; the top ten hold over 2.5%. This CDR3 is built from 14 residues. Trimming left V 5 bases short and J 7 bases short, with 14 bases between. From germline, CDR1 is SGHVS and CDR2 FQNEAQ. The clonotype was recovered from a man aged 55 to 70 with acute or convalescent COVID-19. Input material: peripheral blood. The chain carries TRBV7-8 and TRBJ1-4, with D hard to call. CDR3 region: CASSPGLFGEKLFF. The CDR3 DNA is TGTGCCAGCAGCCCCGGACTCTTCGGTGAAAAACTGTTTTTT. The whole variable domain, remainder taken from reference TRBV7-8 and TRBJ1-4, is GAGVSQSPRYKVAKRGQDVALRCDPISGHVSLFWYQQALGQGPEFLTYFQNEAQLDKSGLPSDRFFAERPEGSVSTLKIQRTQQEDSAVYLCASSPGLFGEKLFFGSGTQLSVL.